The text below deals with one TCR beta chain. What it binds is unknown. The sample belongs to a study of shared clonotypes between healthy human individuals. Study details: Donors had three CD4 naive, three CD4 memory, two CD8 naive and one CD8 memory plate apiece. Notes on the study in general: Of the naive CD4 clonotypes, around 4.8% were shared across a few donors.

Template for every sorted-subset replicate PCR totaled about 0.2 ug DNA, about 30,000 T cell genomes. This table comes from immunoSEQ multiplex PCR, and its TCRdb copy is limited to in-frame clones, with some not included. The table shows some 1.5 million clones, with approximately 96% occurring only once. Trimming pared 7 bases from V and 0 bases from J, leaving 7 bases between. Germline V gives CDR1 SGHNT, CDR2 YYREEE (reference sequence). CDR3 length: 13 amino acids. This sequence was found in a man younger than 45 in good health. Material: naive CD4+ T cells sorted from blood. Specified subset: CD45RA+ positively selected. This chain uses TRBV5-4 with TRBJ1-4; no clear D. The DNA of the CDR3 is TGTGCCAGCTCGAAATCAACTAATGAAAAACTGTTTTTT. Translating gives CASSKSTNEKLFF.